This TCR beta chain is drawn from a study of T cells in tuberculosis. As for the study in general: A South African cohort included IGRA-negative adolescents, latently infected IGRA-positive adolescents and adults with active tuberculosis. Study-wide findings and caveats: Smaller distances to GMM-specific TCRs suggested their expansion in active tuberculosis.

This clone has just one count. The antigen is not known. Its ends do not fully match the called genes, so a read error is possible. Time point given: new active TB diagnosis, blood taken before or within 7 days of starting treatment. Unsorted cryopreserved PBMC were sequenced, averaging around 100,000 T cells per clinical donor. CDR1 and CDR2 (germline): PRHDT, FYEKMQ (reference sequence). The CDR3 has 16 residues. Assay: immunoSEQ multiplex PCR; the TCRdb copy retains only in-frame clones and omits some. This sample yields 20,000 to 25,000 clones, of which around 85% are seen a single time; 15% belongs to the top ten.

The origin of this receptor is an adult with tuberculosis. The sequences come from PBMCs, collected at tuberculosis diagnosis. This sequence joins TRBV13 and TRBJ1-3, with 8 bases that match TRBD1. The CDR3 reads CASSIGQGFTGNTIYF. The DNA for the CDR3 is TGTGCCAGCAGCATAGGACAGGGATTTACTGGAAACACCATATATTTT.